Below are 8 T cell receptor beta chains sequenced from a single sample in a study of T cells after yellow fever vaccination. TCRdb ran MiXCR on the 5' RACE reads and lists one entry per CDR3 protein. The sample includes about 340,000 distinct CDR3 sequences, roughly 8.7% of them seen just once. The sample here was PBMCs, taken on the day of the first yellow fever vaccination. These receptors were taken from a man aged 18 to 30 who received the YFV17D yellow fever vaccine.

This clonotype was seen a few times. The rearrangement links TRBV15 to TRBJ1-2; possible D gene TRBD1, 5 bases. CDR1 LNHNV and CDR2 YYDKDF come from the germline V gene (reference sequence). The germline V and J ends were trimmed by 3 bases and 4 bases, with 12 bases remaining between them. CDR3 length: 14 amino acids. This CDR3 reads CATSRSRGPYGYTF. DNA for the CDR3: TGTGCCACCAGCAGGAGTAGGGGACCCTATGGCTACACCTTC.

The rearrangement uses TRBV19 and TRBJ1-5; 7 bases are a match to TRBD1. The CDR3 consists of 16 residues. Germline CDR1 LNHDA, CDR2 SQIVND (reference sequence). After removal of 0 bases from V and 9 bases from J, the junction contained 11 bases not matched to a gene. The CDR3 spells CASSIDQGENLGPQHF. CDR3 bases: TGTGCCAGTAGTATAGATCAGGGGGAGAATCTAGGGCCCCAGCATTTT. Based on the CDR3 plus reference TRBV19 and TRBJ1-5, the full variable domain is DGGITQSPKYLFRKEGQNVTLSCEQNLNHDAMYWYRQDPGQGLRLIYYSQIVNDFQKGDIAEGYSVSREKKESFPLTVTSAQKNPTAFYLCASSIDQGENLGPQHFGDGTRLSIL.

V is TRBV7-2 and J is TRBJ2-2; TRBD2 matches at 14 bases. The trim removed 10 bases at V and 2 bases at J, leaving 6 bases unmatched. CDR3 length equals 16 residues. Germline CDR1 and CDR2: SGHTA and FQGNSA. The CDR3 loop reads CAKAGTSGSNTGELFF. CDR3 coding DNA: TGTGCCAAGGCCGGGACTAGCGGGAGTAACACCGGGGAGCTGTTTTTT.

This chain connects TRBV24-1 to TRBJ2-5, with a possible D match to TRBD2 (5 bases). This CDR3 region has 14 residues. The germline CDR1 and CDR2 sequences are KGHDR and SFDVKD. V lost 7 bases and J lost 5, with 16 bases in between. The CDR3 sequence: CATRASGGEETQYF. The CDR3 coding sequence is TGTGCCACCAGAGCCTCCGGAGGAGAGGAGACCCAGTACTTC.

This clonotype was detected a few times. CDR3 sequence: CAINAGIKDGYTF. In DNA, the CDR3 is TGTGCCATCAACGCGGGGATAAAGGATGGCTACACCTTC. The chain joins TRBV10-3 to TRBJ1-2; no clear D. CDR1 and CDR2 from the germline V gene are ENHRY and SYGVKD. There are 13 residues in the CDR3. Between the trimmed V and J ends, which lost 7 bases and 6 bases, there was a span of 15 bases.

The gene calls are TRBV7-2 and TRBJ1-3; no reliable D call. Germline lookup yields CDR1 SGHTA and CDR2 FQGNSA. Trimming took off 3 bases at V and 2 bases at J, with 11 bases between the two ends. CDR3 length: 15 amino acids. CDR3 sequence: CASSFVLRAGNTIYF. In DNA form, the CDR3 reads TGTGCCAGCAGCTTTGTCCTCCGGGCTGGAAACACCATATATTTT.

This clonotype was detected a few times. This chain connects TRBV29-1 to TRBJ2-5; D possibly matches TRBD1 or TRBD2 (6 bases each). Trimming stripped 4 bases from V and 5 bases from J, with 20 bases between. This CDR3 spans 15 amino acids. Per the germline V gene, CDR1 is SQVTM and CDR2 is ANQGSEA. CDR3 protein: CSVVGTGAGSETQYF. CDR3 DNA: TGCAGCGTTGTAGGGACGGGGGCAGGTTCGGAGACCCAGTACTTC.

This clonotype was seen a few times. The V gene is TRBV7-9, the J gene TRBJ2-2; D unclear. V was clipped by 5 bases and J by 1 base, with 14 bases between them. The CDR3 extends over 16 amino acids. Germline V gene data show CDR1 as SEHNR and CDR2 as FQNEAQ (reference sequence). The CDR3 protein is CASSPPENLNTGELFF. In DNA, the CDR3 is TGTGCCAGCAGCCCCCCCGAGAATTTGAACACCGGGGAGCTGTTTTTT.